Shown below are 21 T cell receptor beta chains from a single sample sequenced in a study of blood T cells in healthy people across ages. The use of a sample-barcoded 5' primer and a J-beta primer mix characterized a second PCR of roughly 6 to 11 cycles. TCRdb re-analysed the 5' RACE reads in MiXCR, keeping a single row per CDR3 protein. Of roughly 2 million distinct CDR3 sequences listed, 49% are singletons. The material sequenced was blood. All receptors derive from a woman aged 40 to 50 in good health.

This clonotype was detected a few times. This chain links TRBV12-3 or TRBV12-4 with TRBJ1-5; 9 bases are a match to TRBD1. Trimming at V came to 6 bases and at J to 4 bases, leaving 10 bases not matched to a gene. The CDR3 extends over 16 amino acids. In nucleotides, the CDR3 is TGTGCCAGCAGCCGCATTGGGACAGGGTTGAATCAGCCCCAGCATTTT. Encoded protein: CASSRIGTGLNQPQHF.

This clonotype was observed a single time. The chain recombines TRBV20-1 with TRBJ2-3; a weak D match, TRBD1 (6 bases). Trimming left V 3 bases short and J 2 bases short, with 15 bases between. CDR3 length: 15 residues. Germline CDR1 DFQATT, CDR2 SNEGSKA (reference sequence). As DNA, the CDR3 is TGCAGTGCTAGGGGGACACCGCTTATCACAGATACGCAGTATTTT. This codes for CSARGTPLITDTQYF.

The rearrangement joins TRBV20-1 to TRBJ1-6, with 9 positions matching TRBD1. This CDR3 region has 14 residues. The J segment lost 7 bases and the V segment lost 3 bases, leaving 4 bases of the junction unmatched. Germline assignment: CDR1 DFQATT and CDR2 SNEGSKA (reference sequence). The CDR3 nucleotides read TGCAGTGCTAGTCCGGGACAGGGAAATTCACCCCTCCACTTT. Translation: CSASPGQGNSPLHF.

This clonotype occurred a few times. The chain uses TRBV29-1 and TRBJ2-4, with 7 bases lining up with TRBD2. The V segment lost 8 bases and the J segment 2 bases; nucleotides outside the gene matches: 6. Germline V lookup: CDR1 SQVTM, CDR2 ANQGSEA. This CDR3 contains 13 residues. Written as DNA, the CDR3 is TGCAGCTCGTTCGGGGGGACCAAAAACATTCAGTACTTC. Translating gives CSSFGGTKNIQYF.

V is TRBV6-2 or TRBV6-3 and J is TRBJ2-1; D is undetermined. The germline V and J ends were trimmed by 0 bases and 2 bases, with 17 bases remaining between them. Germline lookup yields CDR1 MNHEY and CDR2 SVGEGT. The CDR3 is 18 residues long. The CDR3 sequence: CASSYSRIRRFPYNEQFF. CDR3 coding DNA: TGTGCCAGCAGTTACTCGAGGATCCGGCGGTTCCCCTACAATGAGCAGTTCTTC.

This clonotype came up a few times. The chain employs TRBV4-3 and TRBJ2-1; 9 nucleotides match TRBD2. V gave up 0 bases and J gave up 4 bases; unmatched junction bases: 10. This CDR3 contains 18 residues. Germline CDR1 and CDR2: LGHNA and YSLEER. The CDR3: CASSQDVWRGGPYNEQFF. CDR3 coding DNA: TGCGCCAGCAGCCAAGATGTCTGGCGGGGGGGCCCGTACAATGAGCAGTTCTTC.

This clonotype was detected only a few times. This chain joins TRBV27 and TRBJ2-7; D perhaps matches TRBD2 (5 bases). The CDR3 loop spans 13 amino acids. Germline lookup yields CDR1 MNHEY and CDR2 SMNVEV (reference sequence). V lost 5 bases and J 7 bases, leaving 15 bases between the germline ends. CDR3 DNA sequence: TGTGCCAGCAGTCCACCGGGGAGCCCGGAGCAGTACTTC. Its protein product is CASSPPGSPEQYF.

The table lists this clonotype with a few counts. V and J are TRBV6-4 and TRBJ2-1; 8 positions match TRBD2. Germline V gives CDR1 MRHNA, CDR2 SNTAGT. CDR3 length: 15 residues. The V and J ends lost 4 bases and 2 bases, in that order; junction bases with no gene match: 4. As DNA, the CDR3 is TGTGCCAGCAGTGCGGGCGGGGGGCCCTACAATGAGCAGTTCTTC. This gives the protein CASSAGGGPYNEQFF.

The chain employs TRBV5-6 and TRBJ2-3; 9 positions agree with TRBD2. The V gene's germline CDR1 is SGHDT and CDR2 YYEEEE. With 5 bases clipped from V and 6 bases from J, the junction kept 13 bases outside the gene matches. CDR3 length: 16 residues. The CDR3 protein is CASSSMRGGGMDTQYF. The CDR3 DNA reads TGTGCCAGCAGTTCGATGCGGGGGGGCGGAATGGATACGCAGTATTTT.

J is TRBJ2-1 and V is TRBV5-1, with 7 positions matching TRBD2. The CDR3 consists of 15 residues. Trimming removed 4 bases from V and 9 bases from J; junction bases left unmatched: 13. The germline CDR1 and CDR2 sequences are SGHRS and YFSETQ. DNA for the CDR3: TGCGCCAGCAGCCAAGGACTAGGCGGTTTAGGTGAGCAGTTCTTC. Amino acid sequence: CASSQGLGGLGEQFF.

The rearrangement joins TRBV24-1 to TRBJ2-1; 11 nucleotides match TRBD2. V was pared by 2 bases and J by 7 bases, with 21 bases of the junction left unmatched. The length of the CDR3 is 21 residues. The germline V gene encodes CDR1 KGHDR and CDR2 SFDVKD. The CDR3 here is CATSDYPRGASGGSLGNEQFF. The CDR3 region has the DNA TGTGCCACCAGTGATTACCCACGGGGCGCTAGCGGGGGGTCCCTCGGAAATGAGCAGTTCTTC.

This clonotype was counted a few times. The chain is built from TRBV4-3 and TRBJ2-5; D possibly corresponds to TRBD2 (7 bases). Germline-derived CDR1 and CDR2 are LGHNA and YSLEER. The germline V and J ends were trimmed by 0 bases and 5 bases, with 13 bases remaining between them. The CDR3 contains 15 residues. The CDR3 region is CASSQDWGGGETQYF. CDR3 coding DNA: TGCGCCAGCAGCCAAGATTGGGGAGGGGGGGAGACCCAGTACTTC.

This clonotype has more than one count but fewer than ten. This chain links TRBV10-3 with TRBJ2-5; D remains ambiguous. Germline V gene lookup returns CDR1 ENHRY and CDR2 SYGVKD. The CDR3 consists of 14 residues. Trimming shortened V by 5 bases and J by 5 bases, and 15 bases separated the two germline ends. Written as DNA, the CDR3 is TGTGCCATCAGTCCACGGACCAGCCTCGAGACCCAGTACTTC. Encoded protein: CAISPRTSLETQYF.

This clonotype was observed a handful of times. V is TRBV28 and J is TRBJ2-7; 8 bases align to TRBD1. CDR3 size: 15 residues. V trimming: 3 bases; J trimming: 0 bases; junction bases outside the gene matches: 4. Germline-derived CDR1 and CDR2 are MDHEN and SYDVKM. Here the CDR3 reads CASSFLGQASYEQYF. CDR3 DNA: TGTGCCAGCAGTTTTCTGGGACAGGCCTCCTACGAGCAGTACTTC.

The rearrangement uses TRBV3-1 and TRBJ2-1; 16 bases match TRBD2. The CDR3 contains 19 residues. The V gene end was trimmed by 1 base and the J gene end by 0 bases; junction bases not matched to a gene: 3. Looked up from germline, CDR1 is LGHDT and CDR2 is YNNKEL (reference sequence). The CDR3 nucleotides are TGTGCCAGCAGCCAAGGGGGACTAGCGGGGGGGAACTCCTACAATGAGCAGTTCTTC. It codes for CASSQGGLAGGNSYNEQFF.

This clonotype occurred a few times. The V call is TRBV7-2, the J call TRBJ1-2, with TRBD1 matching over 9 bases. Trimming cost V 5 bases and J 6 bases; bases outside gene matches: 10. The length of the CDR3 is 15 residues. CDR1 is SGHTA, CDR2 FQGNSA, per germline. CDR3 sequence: CASSKPDRGRNGYTF. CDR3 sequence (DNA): TGTGCCAGCAGCAAGCCGGACAGGGGCAGAAATGGCTACACCTTC.

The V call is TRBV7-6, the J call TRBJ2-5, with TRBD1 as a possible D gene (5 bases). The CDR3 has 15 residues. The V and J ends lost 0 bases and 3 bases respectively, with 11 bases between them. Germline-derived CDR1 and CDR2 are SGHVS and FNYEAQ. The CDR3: CASSLARSREETQYF. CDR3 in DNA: TGTGCCAGCAGCTTAGCCCGGAGCAGGGAAGAGACCCAGTACTTC.

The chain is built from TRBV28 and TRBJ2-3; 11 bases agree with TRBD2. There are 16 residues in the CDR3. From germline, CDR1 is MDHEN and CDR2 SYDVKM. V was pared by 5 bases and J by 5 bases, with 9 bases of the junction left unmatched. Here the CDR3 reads CASSARTGTSGDTQYF. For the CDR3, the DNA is TGTGCCAGCAGTGCAAGAACCGGGACTAGCGGAGATACGCAGTATTTT.

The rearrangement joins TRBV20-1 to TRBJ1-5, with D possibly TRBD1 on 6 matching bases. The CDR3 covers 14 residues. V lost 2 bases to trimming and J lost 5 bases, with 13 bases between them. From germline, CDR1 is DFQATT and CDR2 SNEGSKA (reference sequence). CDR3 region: CSARSGGGDQPQHF. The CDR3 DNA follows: TGCAGTGCTAGATCGGGGGGCGGTGATCAGCCCCAGCATTTT.

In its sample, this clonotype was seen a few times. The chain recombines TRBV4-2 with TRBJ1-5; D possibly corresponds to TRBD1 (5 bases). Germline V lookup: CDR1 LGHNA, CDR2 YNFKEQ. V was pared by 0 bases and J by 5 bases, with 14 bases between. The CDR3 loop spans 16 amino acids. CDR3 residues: CASSQDGDGGDQPQHF. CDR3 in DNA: TGTGCCAGCAGCCAAGACGGGGACGGTGGGGATCAGCCCCAGCATTTT.

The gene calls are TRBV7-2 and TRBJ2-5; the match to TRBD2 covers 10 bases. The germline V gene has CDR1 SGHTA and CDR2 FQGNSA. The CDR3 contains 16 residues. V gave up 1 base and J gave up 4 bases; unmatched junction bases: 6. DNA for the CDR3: TGTGCCAGCAGCTTAGGAACTAGCGGGGTCATAGAGACCCAGTACTTC. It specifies CASSLGTSGVIETQYF.